The 23 T cell receptor beta chains presented below share a single source sample, sequenced in a study of blood T cell repertoires in COVID-19. Clones were sequenced by immunoSEQ multiplex PCR, and TCRdb holds only the in-frame ones, with some missing. Among roughly 380,000 clones, approximately 80% were seen once, and the ten largest hold more than 0.95%. Input material: peripheral blood. The receptors derive from a human donor with acute or convalescent COVID-19. The donor label of this sample is uncertain.

V gene TRBV2 combines with J gene TRBJ1-5; perhaps TRBD1 as D (5 bases). V shed 1 base and J shed 6 bases, with 16 bases lying between them. Germline V gene sequence: CDR1 SNHLY, CDR2 FYNNEI. This CDR3 has 16 amino acids. As DNA, the CDR3 is TGTGCCAGCAGTGAAGGGTATCGGGGGTCGGGTCAGCCCCAGCATTTT. Amino acids: CASSEGYRGSGQPQHF.

The rearrangement uses TRBV25-1 and TRBJ2-5, with 8 bases identical to TRBD1. The CDR3 has 14 residues. The V and J ends lost 11 bases and 6 bases, in that order; junction bases with no gene match: 14. In germline, CDR1 is MGHDK, CDR2 SYGVNS. In DNA, the CDR3 is TGTGCCTCAAGTGACCCAGGGGGCGTGAAGACCCAGTACTTC. As protein: CASSDPGGVKTQYF.

This clone showed up just a few times. The J gene is TRBJ2-1, the V gene TRBV6-4; unclear D gene. With 4 bases removed from V and 2 bases from J, the gap between germline ends came to 6 bases. Germline CDR1 MRHNA, CDR2 SNTAGT. The CDR3 has 13 residues. CDR3 nucleotide sequence: TGTGCCAGCAGTGCTGAGACCTACAATGAGCAGTTCTTC. Its translation: CASSAETYNEQFF.

The chain couples TRBV28 to TRBJ1-4; 10 bases match TRBD1. Per the germline V gene, CDR1 is MDHEN and CDR2 is SYDVKM. Trimming removed 9 bases from V and 10 bases from J; junction bases left unmatched: 5. This CDR3 comprises 12 residues. CDR3 nucleotides: TGTGCCAGTAAGACAGGGGGCGGAAAACTGTTTTTT. It yields the protein CASKTGGGKLFF.

The genes are TRBV30 and TRBJ1-4; possibly TRBD1 for D (5 bases). Trimming removed 2 bases from V and 0 bases from J, with 13 bases in between. Germline V lookup: CDR1 GTSNPN, CDR2 SVGIG (reference sequence). This CDR3 contains 16 residues. The CDR3 DNA reads as TGTGCCTGGAGTCCCCCGGGGGTTGCAACTAATGAAAAACTGTTTTTT. Its translation is CAWSPPGVATNEKLFF.

V and J are TRBV14 and TRBJ2-7; 14 bases are shared with TRBD2. Germline assignment: CDR1 SGHDN and CDR2 FVKESK. V shed 2 bases, J shed 6 bases, and the junction held 6 bases outside the gene matches. CDR3 length: 16 residues. CDR3: CASSQWTSGRTPEQYF. The CDR3 DNA sequence: TGTGCCAGCAGCCAATGGACTAGCGGGAGGACCCCCGAGCAGTACTTC.

This clone has a single count. The gene calls are TRBV13 and TRBJ1-1; D is undetermined. V lost 8 bases, J lost 0 bases, and 13 bases lay in between. The CDR3 consists of 14 residues. The germline CDR1 and CDR2 sequences are PRHDT and FYEKMQ (reference sequence). CDR3 residues: CASHLAGMNTEAFF. The CDR3 nucleotides are TGTGCCAGCCACTTGGCCGGGATGAACACTGAAGCTTTCTTT.

The DNA for the CDR3 is TGTGCCAGCAGTGATGTAGCCTCCTACGAGCAGTACTTC. Protein sequence: CASSDVASYEQYF. V gene TRBV25-1 combines with J gene TRBJ2-7; D is unresolved. V gave up 3 bases and J gave up 0 bases, with 6 bases separating them. Germline loops: CDR1 MGHDK, CDR2 SYGVNS. This CDR3 is 13 amino acids long.

The rearrangement links TRBV29-1 to TRBJ2-7, with TRBD1 as a possible D gene (5 bases). Germline CDR1 reads SQVTM; CDR2 reads ANQGSEA. This CDR3 spans 11 amino acids. V shed 6 bases and J shed 3 bases, with 9 bases lying between them. In DNA, the CDR3 is TGCAGCGTAGAACAGGACTACGAGCAGTACTTC. Its translation: CSVEQDYEQYF.

The chain has TRBV19 and TRBJ1-2, with 12 positions matching TRBD1. The J segment lost 4 bases and the V segment lost 3 bases, leaving 9 bases of the junction unmatched. The CDR3 extends over 17 amino acids. Germline V CDR1 and CDR2: LNHDA, SQIVND (reference sequence). For the CDR3, the DNA is TGTGCCAGTAGTATGGGCGGGACAGGGGGCGTGGGCTATGGCTACACCTTC. Residues: CASSMGGTGGVGYGYTF. Looking up the rest from reference TRBV19 and TRBJ1-2 gives the full variable domain: DGGITQSPKYLFRKEGQNVTLSCEQNLNHDAMYWYRQDPGQGLRLIYYSQIVNDFQKGDIAEGYSVSREKKESFPLTVTSAQKNPTAFYLCASSMGGTGGVGYGYTFGSGTRLTVV.

The chain links TRBV5-4 to TRBJ2-5; TRBD2 matches at 8 bases. This CDR3 comprises 17 residues. With V trimmed by 0 bases and J by 6 bases, 13 bases remained unmatched. Germline V gene lookup returns CDR1 SGHNT and CDR2 YYREEE (reference sequence). CDR3 residues: CASSLGSSAGGKKTQYF. The CDR3 DNA follows: TGTGCCAGCAGCTTGGGTTCCTCGGCGGGAGGAAAGAAGACCCAGTACTTC.

The V and J genes are TRBV5-5 and TRBJ2-2; 10 bases fit TRBD1. V lost 4 bases, J lost 6 bases, and 6 bases stayed unmatched. Germline V lookup: CDR1 SGHKS, CDR2 YYEKEE (reference sequence). This CDR3 region has 15 residues. The CDR3 DNA reads TGTGCCAGCAGCACCGGGACAGGGGTCCCCGGGGAGCTGTTTTTT. Encoded protein: CASSTGTGVPGELFF.

This clone came up once. V is TRBV5-1 and J is TRBJ1-6, with D unresolved. Trimming cost V 1 base and J 7 bases, with 3 bases left between them. The CDR3 extends over 12 amino acids. From germline, CDR1 is SGHRS and CDR2 YFSETQ. Written as DNA, the CDR3 is TGCGCCAGCAGCTTGTCAAATTCACCCCTCCACTTT. It encodes CASSLSNSPLHF.

V is TRBV28 and J is TRBJ1-1; D is undetermined. CDR3 length: 11 residues. Trimming took off 10 bases at V and 0 bases at J, with 6 bases between the two ends. CDR1 MDHEN and CDR2 SYDVKM come from the germline V gene. CDR3 coding DNA: TGTGCCACCCGTGTGAACACTGAAGCTTTCTTT. This encodes CATRVNTEAFF. The variable domain in full, with the rest retrieved from reference TRBV28 and TRBJ1-1, is DVKVTQSSRYLVKRTGEKVFLECVQDMDHENMFWYRQDPGLGLRLIYFSYDVKMKEKGDIPEGYSVSREKKERFSLILESASTNQTSMYLCATRVNTEAFFGQGTRLTVV.

The V call is TRBV5-6, the J call TRBJ2-3; D is possibly TRBD1 (5 bases). CDR1 SGHDT and CDR2 YYEEEE come from the germline V gene. V was trimmed by 2 bases and J by 0 bases, leaving 7 bases between them. This CDR3 is 14 amino acids long. CDR3 amino acids: CASSFQGSTDTQYF. The DNA of the CDR3 is TGTGCCAGCAGCTTCCAGGGAAGCACAGATACGCAGTATTTT.

This clone has a single count. The chain links TRBV3-1 (or the pseudogene TRBV3-2) to TRBJ1-6; the D is unclear. The CDR3 runs to 13 residues. Trimming left V 4 bases short and J 8 bases short, with 9 bases between. Germline V gives CDR1 LGHDT, CDR2 YNNKEL (reference sequence). The DNA of the CDR3 is TGTGCCAGCAGCCCACGGGAGTATTCACCCCTCCACTTT. Translation gives CASSPREYSPLHF.

The V and J genes are TRBV5-6 and TRBJ1-1, with TRBD1 matching 8 bases. The CDR3 runs to 13 residues. Germline V CDR1 and CDR2: SGHDT, YYEEEE. V trimming: 3 bases; J trimming: 4 bases; junction bases outside the gene matches: 2. The DNA for the CDR3 is TGTGCCAGCAGCTGGACAGGGACCACTGAAGCTTTCTTT. This gives the protein CASSWTGTTEAFF.

The chain combines TRBV5-4 with TRBJ1-4; D is possibly TRBD1 (6 bases). The CDR3 length is 14 residues. Trimming cost V 1 base and J 10 bases, with 14 bases left between them. Germline loops: CDR1 SGHNT, CDR2 YYREEE (reference sequence). The CDR3 spells CASSLRAGVGKLFF. CDR3 nucleotides: TGTGCCAGCAGCTTGCGCGCAGGGGTAGGAAAACTGTTTTTT.

This clone appeared once. This chain uses TRBV5-4 with TRBJ2-1; 11 bases fit TRBD2. This CDR3 region has 14 residues. Germline V gene sequence: CDR1 SGHNT, CDR2 YYREEE (reference sequence). Trimming removed 3 bases from V and 7 bases from J; junction bases left unmatched: 3. DNA of the CDR3: TGTGCCAGCAGCTCGCGACTAGCGGGAAATGAGCAGTTCTTC. Its protein is CASSSRLAGNEQFF.

This clone appeared a single time. The V call is TRBV28, the J call TRBJ2-3; perhaps TRBD2 as D (7 bases). V lost 3 bases and J 8 bases, leaving 18 bases between the germline ends. Germline V lookup: CDR1 MDHEN, CDR2 SYDVKM. The CDR3 covers 15 residues. CDR3 amino acids: CASSFGRGRTFTQYF. CDR3 bases: TGTGCCAGCAGTTTCGGGCGGGGGCGTACTTTTACGCAGTATTTT.

The chain links TRBV3-1 (or the pseudogene TRBV3-2) to TRBJ1-2; D is perhaps TRBD1 (5 bases). Trimming pared 1 base from V and 5 bases from J, leaving 11 bases between. The CDR3 totals 14 residues. The germline V gene encodes CDR1 LGHDT and CDR2 YNNKEL (reference sequence). The CDR3 sequence: CASSQARTMYGYTF. Written as DNA, the CDR3 is TGTGCCAGCAGCCAAGCCAGGACAATGTATGGCTACACCTTC.

The gene calls are TRBV29-1 and TRBJ2-7; 8 nucleotides line up with TRBD1. Germline V gene lookup returns CDR1 SQVTM and CDR2 ANQGSEA. Germline trimming cut 4 bases from V and 2 bases from J; bases unmatched to any gene: 4. The CDR3 runs 13 residues. This chain's CDR3 is CSVVQDRAYEQYF. The CDR3 nucleotides read TGCAGCGTTGTCCAGGACAGGGCCTACGAGCAGTACTTC.

This clone is a singleton in its sample. The rearrangement uses TRBV27 and TRBJ1-5; 8 bases are shared with TRBD1. Germline values: CDR1 MNHEY, CDR2 SMNVEV (reference sequence). The CDR3 covers 14 residues. V lost 5 bases, J lost 2 bases, and 2 bases stayed unmatched. The chain's CDR3 is CASSNRGGNQPQHF. The DNA of the CDR3 is TGTGCCAGCAGTAACAGGGGGGGCAATCAGCCCCAGCATTTT.